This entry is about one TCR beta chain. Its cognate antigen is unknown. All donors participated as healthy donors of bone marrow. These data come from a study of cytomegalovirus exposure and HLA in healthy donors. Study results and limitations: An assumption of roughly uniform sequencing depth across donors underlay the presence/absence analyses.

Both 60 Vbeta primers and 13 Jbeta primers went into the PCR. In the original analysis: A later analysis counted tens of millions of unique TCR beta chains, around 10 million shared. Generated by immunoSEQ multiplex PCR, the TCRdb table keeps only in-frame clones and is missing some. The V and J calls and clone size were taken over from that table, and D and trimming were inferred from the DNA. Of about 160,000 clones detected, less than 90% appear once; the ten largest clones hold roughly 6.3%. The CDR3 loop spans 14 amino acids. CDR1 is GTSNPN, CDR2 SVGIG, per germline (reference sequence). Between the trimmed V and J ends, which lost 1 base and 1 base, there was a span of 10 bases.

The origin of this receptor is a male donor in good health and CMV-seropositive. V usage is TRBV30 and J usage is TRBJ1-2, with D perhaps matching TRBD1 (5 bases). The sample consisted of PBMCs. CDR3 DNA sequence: TGTGCCTGGAGTGGGGCCGACAGTAACTATGGCTACACCTTC. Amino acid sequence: CAWSGADSNYGYTF.